This TCR beta chain was profiled in a study of OX40 agonist ivuxolimab in advanced cancers. Study-level background: The patients received agonistic anti-OX40 (CD134) antibody ivuxolimab. Enrolled patients in dose escalation had cancers that were hepatocellular carcinoma, melanoma, renal cell or head and neck cancer. Study outcomes and limitations: Expanded clones belonging to CD8+ T cells outnumbered, on average, those of CD4+.

Sequenced by immunoSEQ multiplex PCR; TCRdb stores in-frame clones only, minus some. The sample records around 66,000 clones, roughly four fifths being singletons. Germline values: CDR1 SGHVS, CDR2 FNYEAQ. With 4 bases clipped from V and 2 bases from J, the junction kept 12 bases outside the gene matches. This CDR3 spans 19 amino acids. About this clone: The antigen remains undetermined.

This specimen consisted of CD4+ or CD8+ T cells sorted from blood, obtained in a trial of the OX40 agonist ivuxolimab. This clonotype was sampled from an adult with an advanced solid tumor such as melanoma, head and neck, liver or kidney cancer. The chain combines TRBV7-6 with TRBJ2-7; 15 bases line up with TRBD2. CDR3 bases: TGTGCCAGCAGCTCTCCCTCCCGGGGACTAGCGGGAGGAGCCTACGAGCAGTACTTC. Translation: CASSSPSRGLAGGAYEQYF.